The 2 T cell receptor beta chains in this list originate from one sample, sequenced in a study of regulatory T cells in long-lasting Graves disease (dated by TCRdb to the early 2020s). Libraries were constructed by multiplex PCR. The sample was run on an Illumina HiSeq 4000. CDR3 regions were amplified by Arm-PCR with iRepertoire HTBI primers to construct TCR beta libraries. TCRdb took the public reads, trimmed them with fastp at Q25, ran MiXCR for clone calling and kept in-frame beta chains. For every CDR3 protein sequence, its rows merge into one entry that carries the most common genes and DNA. This sample has 620,000 or so distinct CDR3 sequences in its table, and around 17% of those were observed once. The ten most abundant clones make up about 20% of the sample. Interpreted using the paper, the time point label stands for: newly diagnosed GD, antithyroid drugs for less than 3 months. RNA was extracted from PBMCs in TRIzol for both TCR sequencing and RNA sequencing.

The same specimen was also included in a second study, on T cells in Graves' hyperthyroidism and ophthalmopathy.

This material consisted of peripheral blood mononuclear cells (PBMCs), taken at new diagnosis, from a patient treated with antithyroid drugs. Receptor source: a woman in her 30s with Graves disease. Donor details come from another sample of the same person, matched by shared clones.

A remark on this clonotype: A much bigger clone sits one base away, suggesting this may be a read error. V usage is TRBV11-2 and J usage is TRBJ2-1, with D tentatively TRBD2 (5 bases). The CDR3 covers 12 residues. CDR1 and CDR2 from the germline V gene are SGHAT and FQNNGV. CDR3 sequence reads: CACSSQADEQFF. The CDR3 bases are TGTGCCTGCAGCTCGCAAGCGGATGAGCAGTTCTTC.

This clonotype was found many times. The chain joins TRBV12-3 or TRBV12-4 to TRBJ1-1, with D possibly matching TRBD1 (6 bases). CDR3 length: 13 residues. V was trimmed by 4 bases and J by 7 bases, leaving 13 bases between them. CDR3 protein: CASSSTGSGEAFF. In DNA, the CDR3 is TGTGCCAGCAGTTCCACAGGGTCGGGTGAAGCTTTCTTT.